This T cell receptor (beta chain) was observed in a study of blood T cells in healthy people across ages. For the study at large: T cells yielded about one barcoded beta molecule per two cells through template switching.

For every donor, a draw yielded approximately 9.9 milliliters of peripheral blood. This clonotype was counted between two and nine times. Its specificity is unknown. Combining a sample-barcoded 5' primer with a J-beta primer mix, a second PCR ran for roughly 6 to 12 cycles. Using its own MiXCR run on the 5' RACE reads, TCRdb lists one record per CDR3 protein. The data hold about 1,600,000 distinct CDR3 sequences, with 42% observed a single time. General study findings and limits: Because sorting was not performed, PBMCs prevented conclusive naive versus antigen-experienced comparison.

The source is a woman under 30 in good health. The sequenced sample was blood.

CDR3 sequence: CSVPGRGSSYNEQFF. The DNA of the CDR3 is TGCAGTGTTCCGGGGCGGGGAAGCTCCTACAATGAGCAGTTCTTC. The chain joins TRBV20-1 to TRBJ2-1; weak D call: TRBD2 (6 bases). Germline CDR1 DFQATT, CDR2 SNEGSKA (reference sequence). The V end was cut by 7 bases, the J end by 0 bases, with 16 bases between. The CDR3 runs to 15 residues.